These T cell receptor beta chains were read from a single sample in a study of beta chain features in type 1 diabetes. Profiled with immunoSEQ multiplex PCR; TCRdb holds only in-frame clones, not every one. The profile shows some 200,000 clones, 16% of them singletons. Source material: naive CD4+ T cells from blood. Receptors originate from a young man with type 1 diabetes. Both conserved end residues are part of each CDR3. D genes are given only for firm matches. Size values are once, few and many counts, or a class for expanded clones, and some rows have none.

NA,TRBV6-5,TRBJ2-5,NA,CASSYSSTLTTQYF,TGTGCCAGCAGTTACTCTAGCACCCTAACGACCCAGTACTTC
NA,TRBV30,TRBJ1-4,few,CAWRNEKLFF,TGTGCCTGGAGGAATGAAAAACTGTTTTTT
NA,TRBV28,TRBJ1-5,NA,CASSTGRFQPQHF,TGTGCCAGCAGCACAGGGCGGTTTCAGCCCCAGCATTTT
NA,TRBV4-2,TRBJ2-2,few,CASSQEGLNTGELFF,TGTGCCAGCAGCCAAGAGGGGCTGAACACCGGGGAGCTGTTTTTT
TRBD1,TRBV29-1,TRBJ2-1,few,CSGQGVRAYNEQFF,TGCAGCGGCCAGGGGGTGCGGGCCTACAATGAGCAGTTCTTC
NA,TRBV4-1,TRBJ2-2,few,CASRGSANTGELFF,TGCGCCAGCCGCGGGTCCGCGAACACCGGGGAGCTGTTTTTT
TRBD1,TRBV29-1,TRBJ1-5,NA,CSVAEGTGGNQPQHF,TGCAGCGTCGCCGAAGGGACAGGGGGTAATCAGCCCCAGCATTTT
NA,TRBV7-8,TRBJ2-1,NA,CASSLDNEQFF,TGTGCCAGCAGCTTGGACAATGAGCAGTTCTTC
NA,TRBV4-3,TRBJ2-3,NA,CASSQRGLNTDTQYF,TGCGCCAGCAGTCAACGTGGACTTAACACAGATACGCAGTATTTT
NA,TRBV7-9,TRBJ2-7,NA,CASSLRGVVEYF,TGTGCCAGCAGCTTACGGGGTGTCGTGGAGTACTTC
TRBD2,TRBV9,TRBJ2-1,NA,CASSSGTSGYNEQFF,TGTGCCAGCAGCTCCGGGACTAGCGGCTACAATGAGCAGTTCTTC
NA,TRBV2,TRBJ1-1,NA,CASSEGAGTEAFF,TGTGCCAGCAGTGAGGGAGCGGGGACTGAAGCTTTCTTT
TRBD1,TRBV15,TRBJ2-5,NA,CATSRYRTGGEETQYF,TGTGCCACCAGCAGGTACCGGACAGGGGGCGAAGAGACCCAGTACTTC
NA,TRBV29-1,TRBJ2-7,few,CSVVLFSYEQYF,TGCAGCGTCGTACTTTTCTCCTACGAGCAGTACTTC
NA,TRBV2,TRBJ2-1,few,CASRLGVPFF,TGTGCCAGCAGACTAGGGGTTCCGTTCTTC
TRBD1,TRBV25-1,TRBJ1-1,NA,CASSGHGTGATEAFF,TGTGCCAGCAGTGGGCACGGGACAGGGGCCACTGAAGCTTTCTTT
NA,TRBV5-6,TRBJ2-1,NA,CASSLADRSNEQFF,TGTGCCAGCAGCTTAGCTGACCGAAGCAATGAGCAGTTCTTC
TRBD1,TRBV5-4,TRBJ2-1,once,CASRPGTGGPYNEQFF,TGTGCCAGCAGGCCCGGGACAGGGGGCCCATACAATGAGCAGTTCTTC
NA,TRBV29-1,TRBJ2-5,few,CSVEGIAQETQYF,TGCAGCGTTGAGGGGATTGCGCAAGAGACCCAGTACTTC
TRBD2,TRBV10-3,TRBJ2-3,few,CAILAAGTDTQYF,TGTGCCATACTAGCGGCAGGCACAGATACGCAGTATTTT
NA,TRBV18,TRBJ2-2,few,CASSPPLTNTGELFF,TGTGCCAGCTCACCACCGTTAACGAACACCGGGGAGCTGTTTTTT
NA,TRBV23-1,TRBJ2-3,few,CASTKTPPADTQYF,TGCGCCAGCACCAAGACACCACCGGCGGATACGCAGTATTTT
TRBD2,TRBV4-3,TRBJ2-1,few,CASSQELAGDNEQFF,TGCGCCAGCAGCCAAGAACTAGCGGGTGACAATGAGCAGTTCTTC
TRBD1,TRBV7-2,TRBJ2-5,NA,CASSTGQVETQYF,TGTGCCAGCAGCACGGGACAGGTAGAGACCCAGTACTTC
NA,TRBV4-1,TRBJ2-1,few,CASSQTGGHSYNEQFF,TGCGCCAGCAGCCAAACGGGCGGGCATTCCTACAATGAGCAGTTCTTC
NA,TRBV29-1,TRBJ1-5,NA,CSVADFNQPQHF,TGCAGCGTTGCTGACTTCAATCAGCCCCAGCATTTT
TRBD1,TRBV6-5,TRBJ2-4,few,CASRRDREKNIQYF,TGTGCCAGCAGAAGGGACAGGGAAAAAAACATTCAGTACTTC
NA,TRBV10-3,TRBJ2-1,few,CAISESVGEQFF,TGTGCCATCAGTGAGTCAGTAGGTGAGCAGTTCTTC
TRBD1,TRBV29-1,TRBJ2-1,few,CSVRTGVQGNEQFF,TGCAGCGTGCGGACAGGGGTTCAGGGCAATGAGCAGTTCTTC
NA,TRBV20-1,TRBJ2-3,few,CSARYRDTQYF,TGCAGTGCTAGATACAGGGATACGCAGTATTTT
NA,TRBV7-2,TRBJ1-5,few,CASSPWVDQPQHF,TGTGCCAGCAGCCCTTGGGTCGATCAGCCCCAGCATTTT
NA,TRBV29-1,TRBJ1-1,few,CSVAIQVEAFF,TGCAGCGTTGCAATACAGGTCGAAGCTTTCTTT
NA,TRBV4-1,TRBJ2-5,NA,CASSQGNRLIQETQYF,TGCGCCAGCAGCCAAGGTAACAGGCTAATCCAAGAGACCCAGTACTTC
TRBD1,TRBV6-5,TRBJ1-2,NA,CASSYGRDRGYTF,TGTGCCAGCAGTTACGGCCGGGACAGAGGCTACACCTTC
NA,TRBV29-1,TRBJ2-2,few,CSVVVPNTGELFF,TGCAGCGTTGTAGTTCCGAACACCGGGGAGCTGTTTTTT
NA,TRBV30,TRBJ1-2,NA,CAWSVPGQNYGYTF,TGTGCCTGGAGTGTACCTGGACAGAACTATGGCTACACCTTC
NA,TRBV5-4,TRBJ2-6,NA,CASSLATTSGANVLTF,TGTGCCAGCAGCTTGGCGACTACCTCTGGGGCCAACGTCCTGACTTTC
TRBD2,TRBV29-1,TRBJ2-1,NA,CSVEFASGRPNEQFF,TGCAGCGTTGAATTTGCTAGCGGGCGACCCAATGAGCAGTTCTTC
NA,TRBV5-1,TRBJ2-2,NA,CASSGDSGELFF,TGCGCCAGCAGCGGCGACAGCGGGGAGCTGTTTTTT
NA,TRBV21-1,TRBJ2-5,NA,CASSKVGRSETQYF,TGTGCCAGCAGCAAAGTTGGACGAAGTGAGACCCAGTACTTC
NA,TRBV11-2,TRBJ2-1,NA,CASSSGYKQFF,TGTGCCAGCAGCAGCGGTTATAAGCAGTTCTTC
NA,TRBV6-5,TRBJ2-5,NA,CASYRLGQETQYF,TGTGCCAGCTACCGACTAGGCCAAGAGACCCAGTACTTC
TRBD1,TRBV27,TRBJ1-1,NA,CASSLYMGTASEAFF,TGTGCCAGCAGTTTATACATGGGGACAGCGTCTGAAGCTTTCTTT
NA,TRBV30,TRBJ2-3,few,CAWSSSYTDTQYF,TGTGCCTGGAGTTCGTCTTACACAGATACGCAGTATTTT
NA,TRBV15,TRBJ2-7,NA,CATSRDEYGTYEQYF,TGTGCCACCAGCAGAGATGAGTACGGAACCTACGAGCAGTACTTC
TRBD2,TRBV30,TRBJ2-3,NA,CAWSTYTSVDTQYF,TGTGCCTGGAGTACATACACTAGCGTAGATACGCAGTATTTT
NA,TRBV30,TRBJ1-1,once,CAWASDSYTEAFF,TGTGCCTGGGCTTCAGACAGTTACACTGAAGCTTTCTTT
NA,TRBV30,TRBJ2-2,NA,CAWSVRLAGGELFF,TGTGCCTGGAGTGTCCGGCTAGCAGGCGGGGAGCTGTTTTTT
NA,TRBV30,TRBJ2-3,NA,CAWSKGTDTQYF,TGTGCCTGGAGTAAGGGGACAGATACGCAGTATTTT
NA,TRBV5-1,TRBJ1-4,NA,CASRSGQILFF,TGCGCCAGCAGATCCGGACAGATACTGTTTTTT
NA,TRBV30,TRBJ2-7,few,CAWSGTKVYEQYF,TGTGCCTGGTCCGGGACAAAGGTCTACGAGCAGTACTTC
NA,TRBV5-4,TRBJ2-7,NA,CASSLGSNYEQYF,TGTGCCAGCAGCTTGGGCAGCAACTACGAGCAGTACTTC
NA,TRBV1,TRBJ2-7,few,CTSSQDFVEGTYEQYF,TGCACCAGCAGCCAAGACTTTGTGGAGGGAACCTACGAGCAGTACTTC
NA,TRBV5-1,TRBJ2-7,NA,CASNPGIGEQYF,TGCGCCAGCAACCCAGGTATCGGCGAGCAGTACTTC
NA,TRBV7-9,TRBJ2-6,NA,CASRPSVTETTSGANVLTF,TGTGCCAGCCGCCCCTCTGTCACTGAGACGACCTCTGGGGCCAACGTCCTGACTTTC
TRBD2,TRBV28,TRBJ2-3,NA,CASSSGTSQDTQYF,TGTGCCAGCAGTTCCGGGACTAGCCAGGATACGCAGTATTTT